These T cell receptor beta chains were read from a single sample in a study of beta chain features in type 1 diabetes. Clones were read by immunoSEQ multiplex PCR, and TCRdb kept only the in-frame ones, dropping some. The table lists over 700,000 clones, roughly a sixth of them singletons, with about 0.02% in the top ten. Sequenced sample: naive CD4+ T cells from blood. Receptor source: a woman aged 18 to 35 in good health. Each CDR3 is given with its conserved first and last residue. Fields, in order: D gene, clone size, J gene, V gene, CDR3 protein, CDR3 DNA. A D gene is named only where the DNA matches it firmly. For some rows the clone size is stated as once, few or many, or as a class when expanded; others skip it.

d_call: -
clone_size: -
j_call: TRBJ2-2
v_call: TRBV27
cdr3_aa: CASSGNTGELFF
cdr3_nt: TGTGCCAGCAGTGGGAACACCGGGGAGCTGTTTTTT

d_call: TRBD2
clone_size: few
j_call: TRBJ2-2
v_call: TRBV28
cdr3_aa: CASTLAGGVGELFF
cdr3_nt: TGTGCCAGCACGCTAGCGGGAGGCGTCGGGGAGCTGTTTTTT

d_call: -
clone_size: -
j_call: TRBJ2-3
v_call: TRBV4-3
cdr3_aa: CASSQAQTTDTQYF
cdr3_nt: TGCGCCAGCAGCCAAGCTCAGACCACAGATACGCAGTATTTT

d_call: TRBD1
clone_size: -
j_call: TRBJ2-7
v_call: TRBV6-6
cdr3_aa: CASSYRTTGKQYF
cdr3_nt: TGTGCCAGCAGTTACCGGACGACAGGGAAGCAGTACTTC

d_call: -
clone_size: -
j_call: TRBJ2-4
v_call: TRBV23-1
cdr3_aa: CASSHLAKNIQYF
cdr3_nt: TGCGCCAGCAGTCATCTAGCCAAAAACATTCAGTACTTC

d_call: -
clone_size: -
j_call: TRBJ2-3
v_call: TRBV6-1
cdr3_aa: CASRLLGIGLDTQYF
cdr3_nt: TGTGCCAGCAGGCTTCTTGGGATAGGCTTAGATACGCAGTATTTT

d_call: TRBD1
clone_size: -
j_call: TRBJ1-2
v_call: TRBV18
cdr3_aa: CASSLNRGDRGNGYTF
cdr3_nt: TGTGCCAGCTCACTCAACCGTGGTGACAGGGGGAATGGCTACACCTTC

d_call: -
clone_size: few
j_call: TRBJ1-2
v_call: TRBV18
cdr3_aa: CASSPPGQGFGYGYTF
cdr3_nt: TGTGCCAGCTCACCACCGGGGCAGGGATTCGGCTATGGCTACACCTTC

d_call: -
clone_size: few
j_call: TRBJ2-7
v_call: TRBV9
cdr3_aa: CASSVSEGAGHEQYF
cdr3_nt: TGTGCCAGCAGCGTATCTGAAGGCGCAGGCCACGAGCAGTACTTC

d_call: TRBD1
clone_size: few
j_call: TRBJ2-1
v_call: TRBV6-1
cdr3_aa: CASSRTGGNNEQFF
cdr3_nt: TGTGCCAGCAGCCGGACAGGGGGGAACAATGAGCAGTTCTTC

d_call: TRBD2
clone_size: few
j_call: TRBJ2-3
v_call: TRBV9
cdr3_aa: CASSVRLAGDTQYF
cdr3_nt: TGTGCCAGCAGCGTACGACTAGCGGGTGATACGCAGTATTTT

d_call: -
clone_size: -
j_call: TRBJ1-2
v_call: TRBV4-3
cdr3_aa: CASSQEGWGGYTF
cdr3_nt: TGCGCCAGCAGCCAAGAGGGGTGGGGTGGCTACACCTTC

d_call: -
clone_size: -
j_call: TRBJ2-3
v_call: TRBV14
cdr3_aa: CASSPYAPTSTDTQYF
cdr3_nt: TGTGCCAGCAGCCCCTACGCCCCTACTAGCACAGATACGCAGTATTTT

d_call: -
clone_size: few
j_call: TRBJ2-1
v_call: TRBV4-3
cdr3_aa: CASSQGSEQFF
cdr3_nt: TGCGCCAGCAGCCAAGGTTCAGAGCAGTTCTTC

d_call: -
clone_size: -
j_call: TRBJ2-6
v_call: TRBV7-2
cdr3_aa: CASRKGTSGANVLTF
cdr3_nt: TGTGCCAGCAGAAAAGGGACTTCTGGGGCCAACGTCCTGACTTTC

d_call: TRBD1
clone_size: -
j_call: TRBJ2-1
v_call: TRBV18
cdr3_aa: CASSSDRGVNEQFF
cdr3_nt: TGTGCCAGCTCATCGGACAGGGGTGTGAATGAGCAGTTCTTC

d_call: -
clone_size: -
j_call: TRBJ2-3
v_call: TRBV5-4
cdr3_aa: CASSFERLRGADTQYF
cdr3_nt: TGTGCCAGCAGCTTCGAGCGGTTGAGAGGGGCAGATACGCAGTATTTT

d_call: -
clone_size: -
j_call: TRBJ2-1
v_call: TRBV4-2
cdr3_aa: CASSQGGEPYNEQFF
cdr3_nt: TGTGCCAGCAGCCAAGGGGGGGAACCTTACAATGAGCAGTTCTTC

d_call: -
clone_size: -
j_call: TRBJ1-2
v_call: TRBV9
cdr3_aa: CASSFRGTDYGYTF
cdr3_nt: TGTGCCAGCAGCTTCCGGGGGACGGACTATGGCTACACCTTC

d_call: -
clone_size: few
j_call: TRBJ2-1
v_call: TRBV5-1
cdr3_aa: CASSLAAGIYNEQFF
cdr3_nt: TGCGCCAGCAGCTTGGCGGCAGGGATCTACAATGAGCAGTTCTTC

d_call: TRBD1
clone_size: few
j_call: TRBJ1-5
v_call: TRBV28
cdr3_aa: CASRYVTHTGGGNQPQHF
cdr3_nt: TGTGCCAGCAGGTACGTGACCCACACAGGGGGAGGCAATCAGCCCCAGCATTTT

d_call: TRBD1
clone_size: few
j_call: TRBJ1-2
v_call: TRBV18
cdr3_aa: CASSLEDRAGGYTF
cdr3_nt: TGTGCCAGCTCACTCGAGGACAGGGCGGGCGGCTACACCTTC

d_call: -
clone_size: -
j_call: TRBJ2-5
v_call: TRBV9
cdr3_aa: CASSVGGGRQETQYF
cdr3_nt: TGTGCCAGCAGCGTAGGCGGAGGACGACAAGAGACCCAGTACTTC

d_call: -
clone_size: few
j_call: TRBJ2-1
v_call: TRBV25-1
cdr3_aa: CASSEGSPTEEQFF
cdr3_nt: TGTGCCAGCAGTGAGGGGAGCCCAACGGAGGAGCAGTTCTTC

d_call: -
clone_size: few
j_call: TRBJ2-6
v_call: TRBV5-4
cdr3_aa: CASSFGRGRSGANVLTF
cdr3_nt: TGTGCCAGCAGCTTTGGACGGGGCCGGTCTGGGGCCAACGTCCTGACTTTC

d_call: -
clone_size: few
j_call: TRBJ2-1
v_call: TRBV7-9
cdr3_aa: CASSPSMSSYNEQFF
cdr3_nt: TGTGCCAGCAGCCCCAGTATGAGCTCCTACAATGAGCAGTTCTTC

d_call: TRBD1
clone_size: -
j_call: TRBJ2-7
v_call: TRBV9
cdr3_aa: CASSADRGIYEQYF
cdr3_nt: TGTGCCAGCAGCGCCGACAGGGGTATCTACGAGCAGTACTTC

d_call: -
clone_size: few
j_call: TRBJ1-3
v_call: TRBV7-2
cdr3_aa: CASSLSLGNTIYF
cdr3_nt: TGTGCCAGCAGCCTATCACTGGGAAACACCATATATTTT

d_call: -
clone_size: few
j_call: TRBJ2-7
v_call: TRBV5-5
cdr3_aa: CASSPDVFYEQYF
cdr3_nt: TGTGCCAGCAGCCCTGACGTTTTCTACGAGCAGTACTTC

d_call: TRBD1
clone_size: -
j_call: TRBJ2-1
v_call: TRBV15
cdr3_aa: CATSSLEGDRAIREQFF
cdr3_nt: TGTGCCACCAGCAGCCTGGAGGGGGACAGGGCAATCCGTGAGCAGTTCTTC

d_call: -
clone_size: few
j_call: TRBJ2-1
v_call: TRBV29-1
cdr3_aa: CSAILASPYNEQFF
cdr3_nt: TGCAGCGCCATTCTAGCGTCCCCCTACAATGAGCAGTTCTTC

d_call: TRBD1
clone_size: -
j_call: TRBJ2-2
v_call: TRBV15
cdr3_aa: CATSRDWTGTGELFF
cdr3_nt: TGTGCCACCAGCAGAGATTGGACAGGGACCGGGGAGCTGTTTTTT

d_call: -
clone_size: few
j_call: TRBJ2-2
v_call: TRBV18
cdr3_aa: CASSLTNTGELFF
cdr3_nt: TGTGCCAGCTCGCTCACGAACACCGGGGAGCTGTTTTTT

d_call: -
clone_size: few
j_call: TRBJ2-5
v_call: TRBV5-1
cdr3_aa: CASSPGPQETQYF
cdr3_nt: TGCGCCAGCAGCCCAGGACCCCAAGAGACCCAGTACTTC

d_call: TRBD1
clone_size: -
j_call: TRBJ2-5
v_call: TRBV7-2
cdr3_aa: CASSLDRGETQYF
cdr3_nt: TGTGCCAGCAGCTTAGACAGGGGGGAGACCCAGTACTTC

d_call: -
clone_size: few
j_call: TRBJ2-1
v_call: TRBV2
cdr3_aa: CASSEGRSEQFF
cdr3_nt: TGTGCCAGCAGTGAAGGGCGGTCTGAGCAGTTCTTC

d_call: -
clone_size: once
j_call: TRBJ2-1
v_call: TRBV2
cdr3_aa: CASTKERLEEGYNEQFF
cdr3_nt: TGTGCCAGCACCAAAGAACGACTAGAAGAGGGCTACAATGAGCAGTTCTTC

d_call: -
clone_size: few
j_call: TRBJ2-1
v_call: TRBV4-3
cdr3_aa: CASSQDWTYSYNEQFF
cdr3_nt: TGCGCCAGCAGCCAAGACTGGACCTACTCCTACAATGAGCAGTTCTTC

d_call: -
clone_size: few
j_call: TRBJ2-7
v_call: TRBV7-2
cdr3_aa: CASSSPRDSSYEQYF
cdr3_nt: TGTGCCAGCAGCTCCCCCCGGGACTCATCCTACGAGCAGTACTTC

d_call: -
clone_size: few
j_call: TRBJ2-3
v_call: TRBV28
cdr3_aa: CASTTSEGSTDTQYF
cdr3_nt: TGTGCCAGCACCACATCGGAAGGAAGCACAGATACGCAGTATTTT

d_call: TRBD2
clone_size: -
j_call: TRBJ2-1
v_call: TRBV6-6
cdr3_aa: CASSYGTSWGNEQFF
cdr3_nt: TGTGCCAGCAGTTACGGGACTAGTTGGGGCAATGAGCAGTTCTTC

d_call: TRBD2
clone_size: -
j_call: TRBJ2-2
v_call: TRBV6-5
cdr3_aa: CASSSTSGSVGELFF
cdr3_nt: TGTGCCAGCAGCTCGACTAGCGGGAGTGTCGGGGAGCTGTTTTTT

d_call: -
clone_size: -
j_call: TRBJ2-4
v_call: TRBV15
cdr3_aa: CATSKDLRGALGPKNIQYF
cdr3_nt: TGTGCCACCAGCAAGGACCTTCGGGGGGCCTTGGGGCCCAAAAACATTCAGTACTTC

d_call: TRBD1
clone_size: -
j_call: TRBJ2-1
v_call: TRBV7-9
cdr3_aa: CASSLFGQGRNEQFF
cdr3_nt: TGTGCCAGCAGCTTATTCGGACAGGGGAGGAATGAGCAGTTCTTC

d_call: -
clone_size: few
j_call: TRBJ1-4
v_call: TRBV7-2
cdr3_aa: CASSLVTGFGEKLFF
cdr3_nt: TGTGCCAGCAGCTTAGTTACCGGATTCGGCGAAAAACTGTTTTTT

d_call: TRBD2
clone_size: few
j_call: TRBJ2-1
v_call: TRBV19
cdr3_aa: CASSPGGLAGNNEQFF
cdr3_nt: TGTGCCAGTAGTCCGGGGGGACTAGCGGGTAACAATGAGCAGTTCTTC